The 20 T cell receptor beta chains below come from one sample, sequenced in a study of T cells in women clearing cervical HPV infection. Profiled with immunoSEQ multiplex PCR; TCRdb holds only in-frame clones, not every one. This sample's table has approximately 23,000 clones. The sequenced material came from blood buffy coat. All receptors come from a woman between 18 and 70 years old with a cervical HPV16 infection that either progressed to CIN3+ or cleared (not recorded which).

Worth noting for this clone: The read is 3 residues too short to cover the CDR3 end, so that end is filled in from the germline J gene. The chain is built from TRBV7-9 and TRBJ2-4; D is perhaps TRBD2 (5 bases). The CDR3 is 12 amino acids. Looked up from germline, CDR1 is SEHNR and CDR2 is FQNEAQ (reference sequence). The CDR3 region is CASSPEQRGQYF. Incomplete CDR3 DNA: TGTGCCAGCAGCCCCGAACAACGGGGT. The full variable domain, its missing parts supplied by reference TRBV7-9 and TRBJ2-4, is DTGVSQNPRHKITKRGQNVTFRCDPISEHNRLYWYRQTLGQGPEFLTYFQNEAQLEKSRLLSDRFSAERPKGSFSTLEIQRTEQGDSAMYLCASSPEQRGQYFGAGTRLSVL.

A note on this clone: The read ends 3 residues before the CDR3 terminus; that terminus is restored from the germline J gene. V gene TRBV20-1 combines with J gene TRBJ2-3; D perhaps matches TRBD2 (6 bases). The CDR3 totals 12 residues. Per germline, CDR1 DFQATT and CDR2 SNEGSKA (reference sequence). Incomplete CDR3 DNA: TGCAGTGCGGATAGCGGCCAAGAGACG. This translates into CSADSGQET. The whole CDR3 protein is CSADSGQETQYF.

Concerning this clone: The read finishes 3 residues shy of the CDR3 end, and the germline J gene is used to complete it. The rearrangement uses TRBV5-1 and TRBJ1-2; D may be TRBD1 (5 bases). CDR3 length equals 18 residues. Germline V CDR1 and CDR2: SGHRS, YFSETQ. The CDR3 DNA, read in part, is TGCGCCAGCAGCTTCTCTCCGGACGGCCTTCAGGGCTCCTACGAC. Translated, it gives CASSFSPDGLQGSYD. The whole CDR3 protein is CASSFSPDGLQGSYDYTF. The full variable domain, with the rest looked up from reference TRBV5-1 and TRBJ1-2, is KAGVTQTPRYLIKTRGQQVTLSCSPISGHRSVSWYQQTPGQGLQFLFEYFSETQRNKGNFPGRFSGRQFSNSRSEMNVSTLELGDSALYLCASSFSPDGLQGSYDYTFGSGTRLTVV.

Regarding this clone: The read ends 3 residues early relative to the CDR3; the germline J gene fills the gap. The same CDR3 is also encoded by other DNA sequences in this sample. The chain links TRBV5-1 to TRBJ2-5; 11 bases map to TRBD1. CDR3 size: 15 residues. CDR1 is SGHRS and CDR2 is YFSETQ in the germline V gene. The V segment lost 2 bases and the J segment 5 bases; nucleotides outside the gene matches: 5. This chain's CDR3 is CASSFLGQGGETQYF. Incomplete CDR3 DNA: TGCGCCAGCAGCTTCCTGGGACAGGGGGGTGAGACC.

Turning to this clone: The CDR3 end lies 3 residues beyond the end of the read and is filled in from the germline J gene. The chain is built from TRBV19 and TRBJ1-4, with D perhaps TRBD1 (6 bases). The CDR3 has 15 residues. The ends were cut back, 6 bases at V and 0 bases at J, with 11 bases in the middle. Germline V gives CDR1 LNHDA, CDR2 SQIVND (reference sequence). The CDR3 spells CASSRQAATNEKLFF. CDR3 bases read: TGTGCCAGTAGCAGACAGGCAGCAACTAATGAAAAA.

As concerns this clone: Read coverage stops 3 residues before the CDR3 terminus; the germline J gene supplies the remainder. J is TRBJ1-2 and V is TRBV6-1; D call uncertain. Germline V gene sequence: CDR1 MNHNS, CDR2 SASEGT. The CDR3 has 16 residues. CDR3: CASSGLAGVAYNDYTF. Incomplete CDR3 DNA: TGTGCCAGCAGTGGGCTAGCGGGAGTCGCCTACAATGAC.

A word on this clone: The read finishes 3 residues shy of the CDR3 end, and the germline J gene is used to complete it. The V and J genes are TRBV18 and TRBJ2-3; D is uncertain. CDR3 length equals 14 residues. CDR1 and CDR2 from the germline V gene are KGHSH and LQKENI. Partial CDR3 DNA: TGTGCCAGCTCACCACCGAGTCAACAAGAGACG. Its protein product is CASSPPSQQET. The whole CDR3 reads CASSPPSQQETQYF.

On this clone itself: The CDR3 end is not reached by the read, which stops 3 residues before it; the germline J gene fills it in. V and J are TRBV7-9 and TRBJ1-4; perhaps TRBD1 as D (6 bases). The CDR3 is 15 residues long. V was clipped by 4 bases and J by 3 bases, with 12 bases between them. The germline gives CDR1 SEHNR, CDR2 FQNEAQ (reference sequence). CDR3 loop: CASSSPGTPNEKLFF. The sequenced CDR3 bases are TGTGCCAGCAGCTCCCCCGGGACACCTAATGAAAAA.

To note about this clone: The missing CDR3 end, 3 residues past where the read stops, is filled in from the germline J gene. V and J are TRBV14 and TRBJ1-2, with D unresolved. The CDR3 spans 14 residues. The germline V gene encodes CDR1 SGHDN and CDR2 FVKESK. The covered CDR3 bases are TGTGCCAGCAGCCCCCCTGGACCTAGCTACGAC. It translates to CASSPPGPSYD. From start to end, the CDR3 is CASSPPGPSYDYTF.

About this clone itself: The read ends 3 residues shy of where the CDR3 ends; the end is completed using the germline J gene. V gene TRBV5-6 combines with J gene TRBJ2-2, with 11 bases identical to TRBD1. Per germline, CDR1 SGHDT and CDR2 YYEEEE. CDR3 length: 15 amino acids. The junction had 4 bases not matched to a gene; V was cut back by 2 bases and J by 7 bases. The CDR3 spells CASSLGQGAIGELFF. CDR3 DNA (partial): TGTGCCAGCAGCTTAGGACAGGGGGCCATCGGGGAG.

For this clone: The DNA ends 3 residues before the CDR3 does, and the rest of the CDR3 is filled in from the germline J gene. V usage is TRBV19 and J usage is TRBJ1-4; D is perhaps TRBD1 (6 bases). Trimming took 5 bases from V and 0 from J, leaving 10 bases between them. Germline V gene sequence: CDR1 LNHDA, CDR2 SQIVND (reference sequence). This CDR3 contains 15 residues. The CDR3 loop is CASSRTDATNEKLFF. The part of the CDR3 DNA that was read is TGTGCCAGTAGTCGGACAGATGCAACTAATGAAAAA.

With respect to this clone: The read ends 3 residues early relative to the CDR3; the germline J gene fills the gap. The rearrangement links TRBV28 to TRBJ2-2, with D tentatively TRBD1 (6 bases). Looked up from germline, CDR1 is MDHEN and CDR2 is SYDVKM. The CDR3 is 14 amino acids. CDR3 DNA (partial): TGTGCCAGCAACCAAAGTGGGGGCTGGTCTAAG. This sequence encodes CASNQSGGWSK. The entire CDR3 sequence reads CASNQSGGWSKLFF.

A word on this clone: From the germline J gene comes the end of the CDR3, since the read stops 3 residues before it. The chain links TRBV9 to TRBJ2-3; D is possibly TRBD1 (5 bases). Deletions cut 4 bases from V and 3 bases from J, with 15 bases between. Looked up from germline, CDR1 is SGDLS and CDR2 is YYNGEE. The CDR3 loop spans 15 amino acids. Partial CDR3 DNA: TGTGCCAGCAGCACCGGACAAGGTTATACAGATACG. Translating it yields CASSTGQGYTDT. The whole CDR3 region reads CASSTGQGYTDTQYF. The full variable domain, its missing parts supplied by reference TRBV9 and TRBJ2-3, is DSGVTQTPKHLITATGQRVTLRCSPRSGDLSVYWYQQSLDQGLQFLIQYYNGEERAKGNILERFSAQQFPDLHSELNLSSLELGDSALYFCASSTGQGYTDTQYFGPGTRLTVL.

Turning to this clone: Read coverage stops 3 residues before the CDR3 terminus; the germline J gene supplies the remainder. The rearrangement joins TRBV5-1 to TRBJ2-1; no reliable D call. The CDR3 has 12 residues. V gave up 4 bases and J gave up 7 bases, with 9 bases separating them. Per the germline V gene, CDR1 is SGHRS and CDR2 is YFSETQ. This CDR3 reads CASSLTKNEQFF. CDR3 DNA, as far as it was read: TGCGCCAGCAGCCTAACTAAGAATGAG.

Note on this clone: The read terminates 3 residues ahead of where the CDR3 ends, so the germline J gene completes it. This chain links TRBV28 with TRBJ2-7; 7 bases line up with TRBD2. The germline gives CDR1 MDHEN, CDR2 SYDVKM. This CDR3 has 15 amino acids. The ends lost 7 bases at V and 4 bases at J; junction bases unmatched: 13. The CDR3 loop reads CASIPARGVPYEQYF. CDR3 bases read: TGTGCCAGCATTCCGGCACGGGGGGTACCTTACGAG.

On this clone itself: The sequenced fragment ends 3 residues before the CDR3 boundary, so the rest is inferred from the germline J gene. The chain joins TRBV19 to TRBJ1-2; 9 bases agree with TRBD1. This CDR3 region has 15 residues. V was pared by 5 bases and J by 6 bases, with 10 bases of the junction left unmatched. Germline-derived CDR1 and CDR2 are LNHDA and SQIVND (reference sequence). The CDR3 sequence: CASSARIGTGNGYTF. The CDR3 DNA, read in part, is TGTGCCAGTAGTGCAAGAATTGGGACAGGGAATGGC.

A remark on this clone: The CDR3 goes on 3 residues after the read ends, and that part is filled in from the germline J gene. This chain uses TRBV10-1 with TRBJ2-2, with 9 nucleotides matching TRBD2. This CDR3 contains 15 residues. V lost 4 bases, J lost 5 bases, and 5 bases stayed unmatched. Per germline, CDR1 WNHNN and CDR2 SYGVQD (reference sequence). CDR3 bases read: TGCGCCAGCAGTGTTATAGCGGGGGCTACCGGGGAG. This codes for CASSVIAGATGE. The entire CDR3 protein is CASSVIAGATGELFF.

As regards this clone: The sequence runs out 3 residues before the end of the CDR3; the remainder is reconstructed from the germline J gene. The chain combines TRBV19 with TRBJ2-1; TRBD1 might be the D (6 bases). This CDR3 is built from 13 residues. Germline V CDR1 and CDR2: LNHDA, SQIVND (reference sequence). The V end lost 3 bases, the J end lost 7 bases, and 10 bases lay between the germline ends. The DNA read from the CDR3 is TGTGCCAGTAGTATCAGGGGAAAAAATGAG. Translated: CASSIRGKNE. The complete CDR3 sequence is CASSIRGKNEQFF.

The CDR3: CASSLNRGSYDYTF. The CDR3 bases that were read are TGTGCCAGCAGCTTAAACAGGGGGAGCTACGAC. The chain joins TRBV7-9 to TRBJ1-2; 8 bases are a match to TRBD1. The CDR3 is cut off 3 residues early in the read; its end comes from the germline J gene. The germline gives CDR1 SEHNR, CDR2 FQNEAQ (reference sequence). The CDR3 extends over 14 amino acids.

A word on this clone: The CDR3 is cut off 3 residues early in the read; its end comes from the germline J gene. The genes are TRBV7-9 and TRBJ2-7; a weak D match, TRBD2 (6 bases). Per germline, CDR1 SEHNR and CDR2 FQNEAQ (reference sequence). V dropped 1 base and J dropped 1 base, with 11 bases sitting between them. The CDR3 spans 15 residues. The CDR3 DNA, read in part, is TGTGCCAGCAGCTTAGGGGCTAGCGTGTCCTACGAG. This sequence encodes CASSLGASVSYE. The full-length CDR3 reads as CASSLGASVSYEQYF.